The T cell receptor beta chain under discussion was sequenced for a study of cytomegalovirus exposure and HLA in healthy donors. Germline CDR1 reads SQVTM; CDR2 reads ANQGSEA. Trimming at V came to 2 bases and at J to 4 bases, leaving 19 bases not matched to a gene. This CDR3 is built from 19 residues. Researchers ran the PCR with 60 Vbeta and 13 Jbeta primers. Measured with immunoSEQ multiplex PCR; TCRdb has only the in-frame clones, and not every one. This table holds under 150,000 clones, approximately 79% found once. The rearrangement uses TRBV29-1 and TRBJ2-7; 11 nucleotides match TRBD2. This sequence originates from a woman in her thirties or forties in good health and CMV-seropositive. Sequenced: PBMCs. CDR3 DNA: TGCAGCGTTGAATTATTAGGATTCCGTCGGACTAGCGGGTCGTACGAGCAGTACTTC. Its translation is CSVELLGFRRTSGSYEQYF.